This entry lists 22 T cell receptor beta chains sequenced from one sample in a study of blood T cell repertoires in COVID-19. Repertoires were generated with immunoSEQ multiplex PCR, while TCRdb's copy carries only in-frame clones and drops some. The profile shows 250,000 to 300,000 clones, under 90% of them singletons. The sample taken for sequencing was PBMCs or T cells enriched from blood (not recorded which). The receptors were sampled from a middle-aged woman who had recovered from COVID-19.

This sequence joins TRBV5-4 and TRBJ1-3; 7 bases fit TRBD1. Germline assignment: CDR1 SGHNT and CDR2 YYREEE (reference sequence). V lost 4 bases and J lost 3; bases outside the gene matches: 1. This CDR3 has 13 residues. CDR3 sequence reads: CASSTGVGNTIYF. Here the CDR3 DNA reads TGTGCCAGCAGCACAGGGGTTGGAAACACCATATATTTT.

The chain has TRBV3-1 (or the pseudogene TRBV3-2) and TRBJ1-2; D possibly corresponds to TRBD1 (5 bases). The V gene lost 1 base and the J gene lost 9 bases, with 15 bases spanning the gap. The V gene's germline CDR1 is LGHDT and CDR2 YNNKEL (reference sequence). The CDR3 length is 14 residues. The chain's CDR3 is CASSQGTAGLSYTF. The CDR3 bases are TGTGCCAGCAGCCAAGGGACCGCGGGGCTTAGCTACACCTTC.

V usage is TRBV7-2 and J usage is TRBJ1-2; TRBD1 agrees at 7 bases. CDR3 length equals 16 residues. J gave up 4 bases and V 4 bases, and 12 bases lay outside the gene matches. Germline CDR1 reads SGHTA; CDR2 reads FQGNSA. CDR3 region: CASSSRRRGTGYGYTF. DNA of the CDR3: TGTGCCAGCAGCTCAAGACGCAGGGGGACTGGCTATGGCTACACCTTC.

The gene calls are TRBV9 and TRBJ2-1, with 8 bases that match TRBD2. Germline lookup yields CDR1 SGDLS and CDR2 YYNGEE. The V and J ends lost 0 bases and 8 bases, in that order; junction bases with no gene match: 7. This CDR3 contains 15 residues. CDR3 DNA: TGTGCCAGCAGCGTAGATGGGACTAGTGTCCATGAGCAGTTCTTC. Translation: CASSVDGTSVHEQFF.

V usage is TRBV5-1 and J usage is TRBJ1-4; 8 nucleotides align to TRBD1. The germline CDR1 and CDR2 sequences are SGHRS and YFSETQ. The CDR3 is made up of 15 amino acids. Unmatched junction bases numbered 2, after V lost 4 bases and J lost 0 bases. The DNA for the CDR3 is TGCGCCAGCAGCCAGGGGGCTTCAACTAATGAAAAACTGTTTTTT. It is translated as CASSQGASTNEKLFF.

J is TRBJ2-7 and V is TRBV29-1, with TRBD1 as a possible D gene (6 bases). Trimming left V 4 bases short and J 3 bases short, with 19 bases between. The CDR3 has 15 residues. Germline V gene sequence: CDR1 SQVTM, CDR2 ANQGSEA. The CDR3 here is CSVGASPGANYEQYF. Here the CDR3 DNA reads TGCAGCGTTGGGGCATCCCCAGGGGCAAACTACGAGCAGTACTTC.

The CDR3 bases are TGTGCCAGCAACGTGCTGAACGGTAATTCACCCCTCCACTTT. Protein sequence: CASNVLNGNSPLHF. The gene calls are TRBV28 and TRBJ1-6, with D unclear. Trimming stripped 7 bases from V and 6 bases from J, with 13 bases between. There are 14 residues in the CDR3. From germline, CDR1 is MDHEN and CDR2 SYDVKM.

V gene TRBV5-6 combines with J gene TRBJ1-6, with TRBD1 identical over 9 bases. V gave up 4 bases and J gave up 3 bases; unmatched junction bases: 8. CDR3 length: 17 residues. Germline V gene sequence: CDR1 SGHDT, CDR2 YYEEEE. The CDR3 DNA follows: TGTGCCAGCAGCACGTACAGGGGGCAGAACTATAATTCACCCCTCCACTTT. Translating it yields CASSTYRGQNYNSPLHF.

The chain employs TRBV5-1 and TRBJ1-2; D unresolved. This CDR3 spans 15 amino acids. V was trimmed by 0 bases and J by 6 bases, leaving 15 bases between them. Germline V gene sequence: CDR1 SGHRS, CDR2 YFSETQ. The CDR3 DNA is TGCGCCAGCAGCTTGGGGGGAGGGCTAGCAGATGGCTACACCTTC. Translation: CASSLGGGLADGYTF.

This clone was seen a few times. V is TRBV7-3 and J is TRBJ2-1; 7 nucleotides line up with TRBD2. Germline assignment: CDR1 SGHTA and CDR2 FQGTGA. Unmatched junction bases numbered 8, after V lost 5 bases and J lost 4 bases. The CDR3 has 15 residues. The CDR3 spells CASSRGLVAYNEQFF. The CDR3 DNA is TGTGCCAGCAGCCGAGGACTAGTCGCGTACAATGAGCAGTTCTTC.

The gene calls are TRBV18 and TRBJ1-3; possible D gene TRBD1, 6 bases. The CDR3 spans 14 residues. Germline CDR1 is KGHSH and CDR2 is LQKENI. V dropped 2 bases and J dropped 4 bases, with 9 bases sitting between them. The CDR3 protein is CASSPTQGGNTIYF. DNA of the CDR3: TGTGCCAGCTCACCAACACAGGGAGGAAACACCATATATTTT.

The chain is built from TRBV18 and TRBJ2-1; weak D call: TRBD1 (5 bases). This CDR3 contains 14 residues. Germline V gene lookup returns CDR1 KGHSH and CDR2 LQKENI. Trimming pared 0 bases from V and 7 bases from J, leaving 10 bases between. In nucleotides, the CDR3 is TGTGCCAGCTCACCACCGGACGGACAAAATGAGCAGTTCTTC. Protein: CASSPPDGQNEQFF. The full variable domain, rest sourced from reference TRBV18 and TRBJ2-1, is NAGVMQNPRHLVRRRGQEARLRCSPMKGHSHVYWYRQLPEEGLKFMVYLQKENIIDESGMPKERFSAEFPKEGPSILRIQQVVRGDSAAYFCASSPPDGQNEQFFGPGTRLTVL.

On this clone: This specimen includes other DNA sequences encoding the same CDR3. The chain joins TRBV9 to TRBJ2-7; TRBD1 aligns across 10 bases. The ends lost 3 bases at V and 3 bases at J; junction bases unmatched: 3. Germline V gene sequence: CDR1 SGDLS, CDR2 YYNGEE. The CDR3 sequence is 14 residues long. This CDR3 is CASSATGGSYEQYF. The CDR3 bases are TGTGCCAGCAGCGCGACAGGGGGCAGCTACGAGCAGTACTTC.

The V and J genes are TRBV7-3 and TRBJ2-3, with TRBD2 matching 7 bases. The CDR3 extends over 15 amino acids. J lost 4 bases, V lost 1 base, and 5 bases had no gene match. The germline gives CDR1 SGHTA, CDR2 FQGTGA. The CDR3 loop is CASSLNGLGSDTQYF. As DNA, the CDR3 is TGTGCCAGCAGCTTAAACGGACTAGGCTCAGATACGCAGTATTTT.

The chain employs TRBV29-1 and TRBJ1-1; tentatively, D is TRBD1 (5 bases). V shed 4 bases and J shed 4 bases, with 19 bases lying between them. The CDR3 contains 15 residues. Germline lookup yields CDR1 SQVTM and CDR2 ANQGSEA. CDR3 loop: CSVAYEGRGGTEAFF. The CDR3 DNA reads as TGCAGCGTTGCCTATGAAGGCCGGGGGGGCACTGAAGCTTTCTTT. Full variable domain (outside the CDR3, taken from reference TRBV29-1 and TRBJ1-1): SAVISQKPSRDICQRGTSLTIQCQVDSQVTMMFWYRQQPGQSLTLIATANQGSEATYESGFVIDKFPISRPNLTFSTLTVSNMSPEDSSIYLCSVAYEGRGGTEAFFGQGTRLTVV.

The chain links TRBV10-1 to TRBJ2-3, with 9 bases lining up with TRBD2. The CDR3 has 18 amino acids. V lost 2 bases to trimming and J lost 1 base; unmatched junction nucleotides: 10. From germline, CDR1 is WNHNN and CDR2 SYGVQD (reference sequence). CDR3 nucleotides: TGCGCCAGCAGTGAGAGCCCGGGGCGGGGGGGCCGCACAGATACGCAGTATTTT. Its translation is CASSESPGRGGRTDTQYF.

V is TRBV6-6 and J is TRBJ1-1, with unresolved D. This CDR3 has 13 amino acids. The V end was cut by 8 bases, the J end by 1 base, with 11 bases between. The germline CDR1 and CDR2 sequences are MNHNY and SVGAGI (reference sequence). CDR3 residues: CASWGSGNTEAFF. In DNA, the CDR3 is TGTGCCAGCTGGGGAAGCGGGAACACTGAAGCTTTCTTT.

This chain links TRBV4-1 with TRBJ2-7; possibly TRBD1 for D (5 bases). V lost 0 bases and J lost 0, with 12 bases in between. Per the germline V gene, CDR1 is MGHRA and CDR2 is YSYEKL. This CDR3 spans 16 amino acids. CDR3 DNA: TGCGCCAGCAGCCAAGATCTTGGGGCCAGCTCCTACGAGCAGTACTTC. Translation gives CASSQDLGASSYEQYF.

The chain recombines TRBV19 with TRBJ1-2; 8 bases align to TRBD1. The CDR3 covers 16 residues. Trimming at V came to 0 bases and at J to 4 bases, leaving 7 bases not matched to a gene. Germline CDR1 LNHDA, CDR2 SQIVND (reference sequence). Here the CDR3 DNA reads TGTGCCAGTAGTATAGACGGGACAGGATTATCCTATGGCTACACCTTC. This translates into CASSIDGTGLSYGYTF. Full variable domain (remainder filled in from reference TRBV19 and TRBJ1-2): DGGITQSPKYLFRKEGQNVTLSCEQNLNHDAMYWYRQDPGQGLRLIYYSQIVNDFQKGDIAEGYSVSREKKESFPLTVTSAQKNPTAFYLCASSIDGTGLSYGYTFGSGTRLTVV.

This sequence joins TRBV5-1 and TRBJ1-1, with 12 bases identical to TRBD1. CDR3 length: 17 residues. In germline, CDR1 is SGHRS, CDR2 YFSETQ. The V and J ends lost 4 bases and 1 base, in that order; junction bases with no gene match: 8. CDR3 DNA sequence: TGCGCCAGCAGCCCTGGGAAGGGACAGGGGGCGAACACTGAAGCTTTCTTT. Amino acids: CASSPGKGQGANTEAFF. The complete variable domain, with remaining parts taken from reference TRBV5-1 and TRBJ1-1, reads KAGVTQTPRYLIKTRGQQVTLSCSPISGHRSVSWYQQTPGQGLQFLFEYFSETQRNKGNFPGRFSGRQFSNSRSEMNVSTLELGDSALYLCASSPGKGQGANTEAFFGQGTRLTVV.

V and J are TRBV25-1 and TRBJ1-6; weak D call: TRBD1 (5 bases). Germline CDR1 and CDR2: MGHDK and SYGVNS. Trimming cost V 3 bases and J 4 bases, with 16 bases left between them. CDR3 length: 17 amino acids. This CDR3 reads CASSDDRVGQYNSPLHF. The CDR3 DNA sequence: TGTGCCAGCAGTGACGATAGAGTGGGGCAGTATAATTCACCCCTCCACTTT.

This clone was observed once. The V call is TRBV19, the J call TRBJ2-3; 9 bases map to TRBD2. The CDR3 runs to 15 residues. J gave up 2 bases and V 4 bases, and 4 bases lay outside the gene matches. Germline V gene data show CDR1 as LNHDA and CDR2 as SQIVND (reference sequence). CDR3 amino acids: CASSKVAGVTDTQYF. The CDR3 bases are TGTGCCAGTAGTAAGGTAGCGGGAGTCACAGATACGCAGTATTTT. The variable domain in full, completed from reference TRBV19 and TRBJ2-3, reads DGGITQSPKYLFRKEGQNVTLSCEQNLNHDAMYWYRQDPGQGLRLIYYSQIVNDFQKGDIAEGYSVSREKKESFPLTVTSAQKNPTAFYLCASSKVAGVTDTQYFGPGTRLTVL.